This T cell receptor (beta chain) was sequenced in a study of T cell responses to AZD1222 COVID-19 vaccine. Comments on this clone: The antigen remains undetermined.

The assay was immunoSEQ multiplex PCR, and TCRdb's table has in-frame clones only and misses some. There are approximately 150,000 clones in the sample; roughly 92% occur only once, and more than 1.5% lies in the top ten. Study-wide results and caveats: Seropositive at baseline were only six or seven AZD1222 recipients. Spike-specific TCR breadth and depth were elevated following two AZD1222 doses.

The sequence was obtained from an adult in good health. The starting material was peripheral blood, obtained on day 0 of AZD1222 vaccination.

CDR3: CASSQLRGYEQYF. The CDR3 DNA reads as TGCGCCAGCAGCCAACTAAGGGGGTACGAGCAGTACTTC. This sequence joins TRBV4-1 and TRBJ2-7; a possible D gene is TRBD1 (6 bases). Germline CDR1 reads MGHRA; CDR2 reads YSYEKL. The CDR3 loop spans 13 amino acids. The ends were cut back, 2 bases at V and 4 bases at J, with 9 bases in the middle.